Following are 25 T cell receptor beta chains from one sample sequenced in a study of cytomegalovirus exposure and HLA in healthy donors. The PCR ran on 60 Vbeta and 13 Jbeta primers. Only in-frame clones appear in the TCRdb table, and some are missing; sequencing was by immunoSEQ multiplex PCR. The table has approximately 130,000 clones, about 82% seen once. Sequenced sample: PBMCs. These receptors all stem from a female donor in good health and CMV-seropositive.

The chain carries TRBV6-1 and TRBJ2-3; D is unresolved. This CDR3 has 15 amino acids. V was pared by 6 bases and J by 2 bases, with 15 bases between. Germline CDR1 and CDR2: MNHNS and SASEGT. CDR3 sequence reads: CASSRDISDTDTQYF. The CDR3 DNA reads TGTGCCAGCAGCCGCGACATCTCGGACACAGATACGCAGTATTTT.

The rearrangement uses TRBV5-4 and TRBJ1-6; the match to TRBD1 covers 9 bases. Germline V gives CDR1 SGHNT, CDR2 YYREEE (reference sequence). J gave up 7 bases and V 4 bases, and 3 bases lay outside the gene matches. CDR3 length: 14 residues. CDR3 protein: CASSPQGANSPLHF. In DNA, the CDR3 is TGTGCCAGCAGCCCACAGGGGGCGAATTCACCCCTCCACTTT.

The chain uses TRBV7-9 and TRBJ1-6, with 8 bases fitting TRBD1. Germline-derived CDR1 and CDR2 are SEHNR and FQNEAQ (reference sequence). This CDR3 has 13 residues. Trimming took 8 bases from V and 10 from J; bases not matched to a gene: 7. The CDR3 DNA is TGTGCCAGCCAGGGGGCGCTGGACTCACCCCTCCACTTT. Encoded protein: CASQGALDSPLHF. Complete variable domain (other parts from reference TRBV7-9 and TRBJ1-6): DTGVSQNPRHKITKRGQNVTFRCDPISEHNRLYWYRQTLGQGPEFLTYFQNEAQLEKSRLLSDRFSAERPKGSFSTLEIQRTEQGDSAMYLCASQGALDSPLHFGNGTRLTVT.

The chain employs TRBV28 and TRBJ1-2, with 8 nucleotides matching TRBD1. CDR3 size: 14 residues. Germline CDR1 reads MDHEN; CDR2 reads SYDVKM. V shed 8 bases and J 4 bases; nucleotides not matched to a gene: 9. CDR3 bases: TGTGCCAGCGGAGCAGGGGGCGTAGGCTATGGCTACACCTTC. As protein: CASGAGGVGYGYTF.

The chain links TRBV19 to TRBJ2-1; 8 bases agree with TRBD2. The V and J ends lost 5 bases and 7 bases, in that order; junction bases with no gene match: 13. Germline CDR1 is LNHDA and CDR2 is SQIVND (reference sequence). The CDR3 contains 16 residues. The CDR3 nucleotides are TGTGCCAGTAGTCTCGAAGGGACTAGAGGGCGGAATGAGCAGTTCTTC. It yields the protein CASSLEGTRGRNEQFF. The full variable domain, completed using reference TRBV19 and TRBJ2-1, is DGGITQSPKYLFRKEGQNVTLSCEQNLNHDAMYWYRQDPGQGLRLIYYSQIVNDFQKGDIAEGYSVSREKKESFPLTVTSAQKNPTAFYLCASSLEGTRGRNEQFFGPGTRLTVL.

This sequence joins TRBV4-1 and TRBJ2-3; TRBD2 agrees at 7 bases. This CDR3 is built from 15 residues. Trimming removed 4 bases from V and 0 bases from J; junction bases left unmatched: 4. CDR1 is MGHRA, CDR2 YSYEKL, per germline. The CDR3 protein is CASSLRGGSTDTQYF. In DNA form, the CDR3 reads TGCGCCAGCAGCCTAAGGGGAGGGAGCACAGATACGCAGTATTTT.

The genes are TRBV6-1 and TRBJ1-2; D is undetermined. The CDR3 covers 12 residues. The V gene's germline CDR1 is MNHNS and CDR2 SASEGT. V lost 4 bases, J lost 10 bases, and 13 bases lay in between. The CDR3 here is CASSGGDPNYTF. The CDR3 nucleotides are TGTGCCAGCAGTGGGGGAGACCCCAACTACACCTTC.

The J gene is TRBJ2-7, the V gene TRBV7-6; 9 positions match TRBD2. The J segment lost 5 bases and the V segment lost 3 bases, leaving 8 bases of the junction unmatched. Germline CDR1 is SGHVS and CDR2 is FNYEAQ. The CDR3 runs 15 residues. The CDR3 nucleotides are TGTGCCAGCAGCTTCCTTAGCGGGAGAGACCACGAGCAGTACTTC. It is translated as CASSFLSGRDHEQYF.

The chain couples TRBV21-1 to TRBJ2-2; the table gives TRBD2 as D, unverified against the DNA. TRBV21-1 is listed as a pseudogene. The CDR3 has 22 residues. The CDR3 here is CASSKGGQNPSGRFRGTGELFF. In DNA, the CDR3 is TGTGCCAGCAGCAAAGGGGGACAGAATCCTAGCGGGAGGTTCCGAGGGACCGGGGAGCTGTTTTTT.

This clone was picked up a small number of times. The chain recombines TRBV4-2 with TRBJ2-3, with a possible D match to TRBD2 (6 bases). V gave up 4 bases and J gave up 5 bases, with 16 bases separating them. The CDR3 covers 15 residues. CDR1 is LGHNA and CDR2 is YNFKEQ in the germline V gene. CDR3 sequence (DNA): TGTGCCAGCAGCCGTAGTTTCGGGGGTTTAGATACGCAGTATTTT. Encoded protein: CASSRSFGGLDTQYF.

The chain joins TRBV7-3 to TRBJ1-1, with 9 positions matching TRBD1. The CDR3 consists of 13 residues. The germline V gene encodes CDR1 SGHTA and CDR2 FQGTGA. Losses at the gene ends were 5 bases for V and 10 bases for J; bases not matched to a gene: 8. Written as DNA, the CDR3 is TGTGCCAGCAGCGTGGACAGGGGCAGGGGAGCTTTCTTT. Protein sequence: CASSVDRGRGAFF.

The V and J genes are TRBV7-7 and TRBJ2-7; TRBD2 might be the D (6 bases). The germline CDR1 and CDR2 sequences are SSHAT and FNYEAQ (reference sequence). CDR3 size: 13 residues. V lost 5 bases to trimming and J lost 1 base, with 9 bases between them. CDR3 sequence (DNA): TGTGCCAGCAGCCGCGCGGGGTCCTACGAGCAGTACTTC. Encoded protein: CASSRAGSYEQYF.

J is TRBJ1-5 and V is TRBV18; 7 nucleotides match TRBD1. The CDR3 sequence is 15 residues long. Germline trimming cut 2 bases from V and 3 bases from J; bases unmatched to any gene: 4. Germline assignment: CDR1 KGHSH and CDR2 LQKENI. CDR3 amino acids: CASSPGTADNQPQHF. The CDR3 nucleotides are TGTGCCAGCTCACCAGGGACAGCGGACAATCAGCCCCAGCATTTT.

The CDR3 reads CASSLGLGSSPLHF. CDR3 DNA sequence: TGCGCCAGCAGCTTGGGCCTGGGGAGTTCACCCCTCCACTTT. The V and J genes are TRBV5-1 and TRBJ1-6, with D uncertain. The CDR3 runs 14 residues. The germline V gene encodes CDR1 SGHRS and CDR2 YFSETQ. The V and J ends lost 0 bases and 9 bases respectively, with 10 bases between them.

This clone was counted only a few times. The J gene is TRBJ1-2, the V gene TRBV18; 9 bases match TRBD1. The V gene end was trimmed by 2 bases and the J gene end by 0 bases; junction bases not matched to a gene: 4. The CDR3 extends over 16 amino acids. CDR1 and CDR2 (germline): KGHSH, LQKENI. The CDR3 spells CASSPTGGSTNYGYTF. CDR3 nucleotides: TGTGCCAGCTCACCAACAGGGGGCTCTACTAACTATGGCTACACCTTC.

This chain links TRBV5-5 with TRBJ1-3; D may be TRBD1 (6 bases). Germline CDR1 is SGHKS and CDR2 is YYEKEE (reference sequence). V shed 2 bases and J shed 0 bases, with 18 bases lying between them. The CDR3 runs 18 residues. CDR3 protein: CASSLFAGVGLSGNTIYF. The CDR3 DNA is TGTGCCAGCAGCTTATTTGCAGGGGTCGGTCTCTCTGGAAACACCATATATTTT.

The chain is built from TRBV7-9 and TRBJ2-1, with a weak D call TRBD2 (5 bases). The germline V gene has CDR1 SEHNR and CDR2 FQNEAQ (reference sequence). The CDR3 runs to 14 residues. V shed 3 bases and J shed 4 bases, with 10 bases lying between them. The CDR3 is CASSLASPYNEQFF. The CDR3 DNA follows: TGTGCCAGCAGCTTGGCTAGCCCTTACAATGAGCAGTTCTTC.

The V call is TRBV7-2, the J call TRBJ2-7; 9 bases align to TRBD2. V lost 2 bases, J lost 5 bases, and 7 bases stayed unmatched. The CDR3 extends over 15 amino acids. CDR1 and CDR2 (germline): SGHTA, FQGNSA. CDR3 protein: CASSLLGGRGNEQYF. The CDR3 bases are TGTGCCAGCAGCTTATTGGGCGGGAGGGGGAACGAGCAGTACTTC. Full variable domain (remainder filled in from reference TRBV7-2 and TRBJ2-7): GAGVSQSPSNKVTEKGKDVELRCDPISGHTALYWYRQSLGQGLEFLIYFQGNSAPDKSGLPSDRFSAERTGGSVSTLTIQRTQQEDSAVYLCASSLLGGRGNEQYFGPGTRLTVT.

The V call is TRBV9, the J call TRBJ2-2; 7 bases agree with TRBD1. Germline CDR1 SGDLS, CDR2 YYNGEE. The trim removed 4 bases at V and 5 bases at J, leaving 11 bases unmatched. The CDR3 has 16 amino acids. The DNA for the CDR3 is TGTGCCAGCAGCCCACGAGACAGGGTAGCAACCGGGGAGCTGTTTTTT. Amino acid sequence: CASSPRDRVATGELFF.

V gene TRBV15 combines with J gene TRBJ1-1; no firm D call. Trimming pared 3 bases from V and 4 bases from J, leaving 9 bases between. Germline CDR1 and CDR2: LNHNV and YYDKDF (reference sequence). This CDR3 is 13 amino acids long. CDR3 DNA sequence: TGTGCCACCAGCAGCGGGGATCCCACTGAAGCTTTCTTT. Translated, it gives CATSSGDPTEAFF.

The chain joins TRBV27 to TRBJ1-1; the match to TRBD1 covers 8 bases. Germline CDR1 reads MNHEY; CDR2 reads SMNVEV (reference sequence). The CDR3 is made up of 15 amino acids. V dropped 4 bases and J dropped 2; count of bases not matched to a gene: 6. Here the CDR3 reads CASSSRTGLNTEAFF. The CDR3 DNA follows: TGTGCCAGCAGTTCTCGGACAGGGCTTAACACTGAAGCTTTCTTT.

The genes are TRBV29-1 and TRBJ1-2, with D tentatively TRBD1 (5 bases). CDR1 is SQVTM, CDR2 ANQGSEA, per germline. The CDR3 consists of 13 residues. The V gene lost 3 bases and the J gene lost 4 bases, with 12 bases spanning the gap. The CDR3 reads CSVEKGQGYGYTF. CDR3 sequence (DNA): TGCAGCGTTGAGAAGGGGCAGGGCTATGGCTACACCTTC.

The CDR3 region has the DNA TGTGCCTGGAACTCGGGAGGCCGGGGCGAGCAGTACTTC. Protein product: CAWNSGGRGEQYF. The chain couples TRBV30 to TRBJ2-7; 7 bases are a match to TRBD2. The J segment lost 6 bases and the V segment lost 4 bases, leaving 9 bases of the junction unmatched. The CDR3 consists of 13 residues. Germline V gives CDR1 GTSNPN, CDR2 SVGIG (reference sequence).

The gene calls are TRBV7-6 and TRBJ1-1, with a tentative D call TRBD1 (5 bases). The CDR3 is made up of 13 amino acids. Per germline, CDR1 SGHVS and CDR2 FNYEAQ. The V and J ends lost 5 bases and 1 base respectively, with 8 bases between them. The CDR3 region has the DNA TGTGCCAGCAGCCAACAGGAGAACACTGAAGCTTTCTTT. Its protein product is CASSQQENTEAFF.

This chain joins TRBV2 and TRBJ1-1, with D perhaps TRBD1 (6 bases). The germline V gene has CDR1 SNHLY and CDR2 FYNNEI. The CDR3 covers 12 residues. V dropped 4 bases and J dropped 7 bases, with 10 bases sitting between them. The CDR3 here is CASSVGAGEAFF. As DNA, the CDR3 is TGTGCCAGCAGTGTGGGGGCTGGTGAAGCTTTCTTT.